This T cell receptor beta chain was recorded in a study of blood T cell repertoires in COVID-19. Study overall: COVID-19 samples, acute and convalescent, were from the United States, Italy and Spain. The cDNA or gDNA used as material had been derived from T cells, B-cell-depleted T cells, or PBMCs.

CDR1 SGHTA and CDR2 FQGNSA come from the germline V gene. The CDR3 has 16 amino acids. Trimming removed 3 bases at V and 2 bases at J, with 14 bases between. In the original workflow: The assay estimated nucleated cells by amplifying reference gene primers. Profiled with immunoSEQ multiplex PCR; TCRdb holds only in-frame clones, not every one. That table gives V, J and clone size, and the DNA gave D and trimming. This repertoire shows about 670,000 clones, just under 90% found once; its top ten account for more than 0.25%. This clone was recorded once. The clonotype was recovered from a woman between 18 and 29 years old with acute or convalescent COVID-19. V is TRBV7-2 and J is TRBJ1-3; maybe TRBD1 (6 bases). What was sequenced was peripheral blood. The CDR3 sequence is CASSLATGKAGNTIYF. Written as DNA, the CDR3 is TGTGCCAGCAGCTTGGCTACAGGGAAGGCTGGAAACACCATATATTTT.